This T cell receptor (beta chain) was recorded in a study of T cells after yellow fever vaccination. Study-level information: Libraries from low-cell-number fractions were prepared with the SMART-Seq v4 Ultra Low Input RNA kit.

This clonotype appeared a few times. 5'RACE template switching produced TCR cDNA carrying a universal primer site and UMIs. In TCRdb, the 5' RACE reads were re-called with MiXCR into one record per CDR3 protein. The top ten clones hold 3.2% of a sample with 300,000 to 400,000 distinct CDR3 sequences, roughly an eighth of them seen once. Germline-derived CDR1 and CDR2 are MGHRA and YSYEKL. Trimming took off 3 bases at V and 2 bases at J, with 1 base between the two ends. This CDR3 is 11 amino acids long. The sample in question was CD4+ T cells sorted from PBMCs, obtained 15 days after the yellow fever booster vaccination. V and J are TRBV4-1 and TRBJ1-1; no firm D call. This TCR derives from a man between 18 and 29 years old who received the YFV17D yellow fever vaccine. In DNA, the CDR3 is TGCGCCAGCAGCCACAACACTGAAGCTTTCTTT. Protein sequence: CASSHNTEAFF.